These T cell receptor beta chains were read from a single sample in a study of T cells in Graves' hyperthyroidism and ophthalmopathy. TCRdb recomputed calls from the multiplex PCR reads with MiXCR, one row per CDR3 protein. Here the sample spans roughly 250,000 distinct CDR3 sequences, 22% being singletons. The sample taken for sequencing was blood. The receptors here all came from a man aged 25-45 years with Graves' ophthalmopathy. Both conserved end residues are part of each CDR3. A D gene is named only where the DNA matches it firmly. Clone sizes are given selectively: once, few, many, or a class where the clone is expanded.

CASSTASNTGELFF | TGTGCCAGTTCGACAGCCAGCAACACCGGGGAGCTGTTTTTT | TRBV6-2/TRBV6-3 | few | TRBJ2-2 | NA
CARRTRRSGVGETQYF | TGTGCCAGAAGGACGAGACGGTCAGGGGTCGGAGAGACCCAGTACTTC | TRBV6-1 | many | TRBJ2-5 | NA
CASMEGRAGTYEQYF | TGTGCCAGCATGGAGGGCAGGGCAGGTACCTACGAGCAGTACTTC | TRBV6-1 | many | TRBJ2-7 | NA
CASSFVQSQPQHF | TGTGCCAGCAGTTTCGTGCAGAGTCAGCCCCAGCATTTT | TRBV28 | NA | TRBJ1-5 | NA
CASSQSGGEQYF | TGTGCCAGCAGCCAATCCGGGGGCGAGCAGTACTTC | TRBV3-1 | few | TRBJ2-7 | NA
CASSLQGPLNTEAFF | TGCGCCAGCAGTTTACAGGGGCCATTGAACACTGAAGCTTTCTTT | TRBV5-1 | NA | TRBJ1-1 | TRBD1
CASSIRGEGLYGYTF | TGTGCCAGTAGTATTAGAGGGGAAGGGCTCTATGGCTACACCTTC | TRBV19 | NA | TRBJ1-2 | NA
CASSQGSTTNTGELFF | TGTGCCAGCAGCCAAGGATCTACTACGAACACCGGGGAGCTGTTTTTT | TRBV3-1 | NA | TRBJ2-2 | NA
CASTSAKNIQYF | TGTGCCAGCACCTCGGCCAAAAACATTCAGTACTTC | TRBV11-3 | many | TRBJ2-4 | NA
CASSLVRLADTQYF | TGTGCCAGCAGCTTGGTCCGCCTAGCGGATACGCAGTATTTT | TRBV3-1 | few | TRBJ2-3 | NA
CSVLTAGTEAF | TGCAGCGTTCTCACCGCCGGGACCGAGGCTTTC | TRBV29-1 | NA | TRBJ2-6 | NA
CASSLSPTALGGEQYF | TGTGCCAGCAGCTTATCCCCGACAGCGCTGGGAGGAGAGCAGTACTTC | TRBV7-3 | many | TRBJ2-7 | NA
CASSRKGAGASNKEQYF | TGTGCCAGCAGCCGGAAAGGGGCGGGGGCCTCCAACAAAGAGCAGTACTTC | TRBV3-1 | many | TRBJ2-7 | NA
CASSWGIVKNEQFF | TGTGCCAGCAGCTGGGGGATAGTTAAAAATGAGCAGTTCTTC | TRBV3-1 | few | TRBJ2-1 | NA
CASSIRAGYEQYF | TGTGCCAGCAGCATAAGGGCCGGCTACGAGCAGTACTTC | TRBV2 | few | TRBJ2-7 | NA
CASSPGTGGEMETQYF | TGTGCCAGCTCACCCGGGACAGGGGGCGAAATGGAGACCCAGTACTTC | TRBV18 | many | TRBJ2-5 | TRBD1
CASSPKQGPDTQYF | TGTGCCAGCAGCCCAAAACAGGGGCCAGATACGCAGTATTTT | TRBV28 | NA | TRBJ2-3 | TRBD1
CASSLGGWPNQPQHF | TGTGCCAGCAGCTTAGGAGGGTGGCCCAATCAGCCCCAGCATTTT | TRBV11-2 | many | TRBJ1-5 | NA
CASNLAETQYF | TGTGCCAGCAACCTCGCAGAGACCCAGTACTTC | TRBV2 | many | TRBJ2-5 | NA
CASSRSFDTGELFF | TGTGCCAGCTCTCGGAGCTTTGATACCGGGGAGCTGTTTTTT | TRBV27 | few | TRBJ2-2 | NA
CASSGRDSPTNEKLFF | TGTGCCAGCAGTGGCCGGGACAGCCCAACTAATGAAAAACTGTTTTTT | TRBV2 | few | TRBJ1-4 | TRBD1
CASSQLYEQYF | TGTGCCAGCAGCCAACTTTACGAGCAGTACTTC | TRBV3-1 | many | TRBJ2-7 | NA
CASAGSGETDTQYF | TGTGCCAGCGCTGGTAGCGGGGAAACAGATACGCAGTATTTT | TRBV2 | once | TRBJ2-3 | TRBD2
CASSVGSDSWGRAGELFF | TGTGCCAGCAGTGTGGGAAGTGATAGCTGGGGGAGAGCCGGGGAGCTGTTTTTT | TRBV12-3/TRBV12-4 | few | TRBJ2-2 | NA
CASSRGAGVGEKLFF | TGTGCCAGCAGCAGAGGTGCGGGGGTAGGGGAAAAACTGTTTTTT | TRBV2 | NA | TRBJ1-4 | NA
CAWSLQHNYGYTF | TGTGCCTGGAGTTTACAGCATAACTATGGCTACACCTTC | TRBV30 | few | TRBJ1-2 | NA
CASKGPPLLAGVNEQFF | TGTGCCAGTAAGGGGCCCCCCTTGCTAGCGGGAGTCAATGAGCAGTTCTTC | TRBV19 | NA | TRBJ2-1 | TRBD2
CSARDARGRGEQYF | TGCAGTGCTAGAGACGCCAGGGGGCGTGGGGAGCAGTACTTC | TRBV20-1 | many | TRBJ2-7 | TRBD1
CASSPGTGTEAFF | TGTGCCAGCTCACCAGGGACAGGCACTGAAGCTTTCTTT | TRBV18 | many | TRBJ1-1 | TRBD1
CASSGPGTIEYGYTF | TGTGCCAGCAGCGGACCCGGGACGATAGAGTATGGCTACACCTTC | TRBV9 | many | TRBJ1-2 | NA
CASSTLAVYSYEQYF | TGTGCCAGCAGCACCCTAGCGGTCTATTCCTACGAGCAGTACTTC | TRBV5-6 | NA | TRBJ2-7 | TRBD2
CASSSNQETQYF | TGCGCCAGCAGCTCGAACCAAGAGACCCAGTACTTC | TRBV5-1 | few | TRBJ2-5 | NA
CSARVPGRTEAFF | TGCAGTGCTAGAGTCCCAGGGCGAACTGAAGCTTTCTTT | TRBV20-1 | few | TRBJ1-1 | NA
CSAGGGGTVEAFF | TGCAGTGCAGGGGGAGGCGGAACAGTTGAAGCTTTCTTT | TRBV20-1 | NA | TRBJ1-1 | NA
CSARDSDYTGNSPLHF | TGCAGTGCTAGAGATTCCGACTACACGGGGAATTCACCCCTCCACTTT | TRBV20-1 | NA | TRBJ1-6 | NA
CASNDRGSHQPQHF | TGTGCCAGCAACGACAGGGGGAGCCATCAGCCCCAGCATTTT | TRBV6-1 | NA | TRBJ1-5 | TRBD1
CASSLSTSELNEQFF | TGTGCCAGCAGTTTATCGACTAGCGAGCTTAATGAGCAGTTCTTC | TRBV27 | NA | TRBJ2-1 | TRBD2
CASRGADRALYEQYF | TGTGCCAGCAGGGGGGCGGACAGGGCCCTCTACGAGCAGTACTTC | TRBV6-1 | many | TRBJ2-7 | TRBD1
CASTIWGEGGAADTQYF | TGTGCCAGCACCATCTGGGGCGAAGGGGGAGCCGCAGATACGCAGTATTTT | TRBV6-1 | many | TRBJ2-3 | NA
CASSLVSALSSYNEQFF | TGTGCCAGCAGCTTAGTTTCCGCTCTAAGCTCCTACAATGAGCAGTTCTTC | TRBV11-1 | NA | TRBJ2-1 | NA
CASSGDEPQHF | TGTGCCAGCAGTGGGGACGAGCCCCAGCATTTT | TRBV2 | few | TRBJ1-5 | NA
CASSPNPGTGGNEQFF | TGTGCCAGCAGCCCAAACCCCGGGACAGGGGGCAATGAGCAGTTCTTC | TRBV7-3 | NA | TRBJ2-1 | TRBD1
CSARIATNEKLFF | TGCAGCGCCCGAATTGCAACTAATGAAAAACTGTTTTTT | TRBV29-1 | few | TRBJ1-4 | NA
CAWSKTGIGELFF | TGTGCCTGGAGCAAAACAGGGATCGGGGAGCTGTTTTTT | TRBV30 | NA | TRBJ2-2 | NA
CASRKGLAGVGIGKNIQYF | TGTGCCAGCAGGAAGGGACTAGCGGGAGTGGGGATCGGCAAAAACATTCAGTACTTC | TRBV3-1 | NA | TRBJ2-4 | TRBD2
CASSPKQENTEAFF | TGTGCCAGCTCACCAAAACAGGAGAACACTGAAGCTTTCTTT | TRBV18 | many | TRBJ1-1 | NA
CASSILGRQYQPQHF | TGTGCCAGTAGTATTCTGGGACGCCAATATCAGCCCCAGCATTTT | TRBV19 | NA | TRBJ1-5 | NA
CASSEIGTGKGNQPQHF | TGTGCCAGCAGTGAAATCGGGACAGGGAAGGGCAATCAGCCCCAGCATTTT | TRBV2 | many | TRBJ1-5 | TRBD1
CASSFSRGLFTEAFF | TGTGCCAGCAGCTTTTCCAGGGGGCTTTTCACTGAAGCTTTCTTT | TRBV11-3 | NA | TRBJ1-1 | TRBD1
CASSRPGGNYNEQFF | TGTGCCAGCAGTCGACCAGGTGGGAACTACAATGAGCAGTTCTTC | TRBV27 | NA | TRBJ2-1 | NA
CASSITRTSTLHF | TGTGCCAGCAGCATAACCAGGACGTCGACCCTCCACTTT | TRBV12-3/TRBV12-4 | many | TRBJ1-6 | NA
CASSLIAGSSNQPQHF | TGTGCCAGCAGTTTAATTGCGGGAAGCAGCAATCAGCCCCAGCATTTT | TRBV28 | few | TRBJ1-5 | NA